The clone carrying this T cell receptor beta chain was seen once. Its specificity is unknown. Germline values: CDR1 KGHSH, CDR2 LQKENI. CDR3 size: 13 residues. V was pared by 2 bases and J by 4 bases, with 8 bases between. The sample comes from a study of CD8 T cells in Susac syndrome. Points from the study as a whole: Only a relatively small number of individuals were included in the TCR sequencing and HLA analysis.

The RNA, about 0.5 to 1 ug, was put through reverse transcription using random hexamers. Amplification of the TCR beta CDR3 was carried out by immunoSEQ multiplex PCR, which spanned a total of 54 Vbeta and 13 Jbeta segments. TCRdb reprocessed the immunoSEQ multiplex PCR reads with MiXCR, giving one entry per CDR3 protein. This sample has roughly 120,000 distinct CDR3 sequences; over 85% occur once, and the top ten carry 0.065% to 0.1%. Sequencing was carried out using CD4+ T cells from PBMCs. V is TRBV18 and J is TRBJ1-2; D unresolved. The TCR sequence derives from a human donor in good health. The CDR3 sequence is CASSPSGSYGYTF. The CDR3 DNA reads as TGTGCCAGCTCACCATCCGGGTCCTATGGCTACACCTTC.